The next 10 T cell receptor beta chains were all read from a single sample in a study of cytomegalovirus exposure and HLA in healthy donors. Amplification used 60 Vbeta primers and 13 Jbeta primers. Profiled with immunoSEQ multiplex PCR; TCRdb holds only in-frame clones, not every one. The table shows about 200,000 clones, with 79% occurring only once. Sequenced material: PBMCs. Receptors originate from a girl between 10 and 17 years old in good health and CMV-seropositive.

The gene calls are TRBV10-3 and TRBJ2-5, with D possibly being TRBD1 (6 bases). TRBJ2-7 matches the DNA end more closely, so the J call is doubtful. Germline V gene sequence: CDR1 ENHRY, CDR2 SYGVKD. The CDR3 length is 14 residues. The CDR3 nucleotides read TGTGCCATCAAAGCGGACAGCGCTACCTACGAGCAGTACTTC. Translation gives CAIKADSATYEQYF.

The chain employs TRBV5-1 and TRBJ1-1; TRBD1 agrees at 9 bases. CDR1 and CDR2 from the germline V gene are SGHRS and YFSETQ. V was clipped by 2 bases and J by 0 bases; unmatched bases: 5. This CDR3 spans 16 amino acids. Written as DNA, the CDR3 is TGCGCCAGCAGCTTAGACAGGGGGGTGGTGAACACTGAAGCTTTCTTT. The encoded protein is CASSLDRGVVNTEAFF.

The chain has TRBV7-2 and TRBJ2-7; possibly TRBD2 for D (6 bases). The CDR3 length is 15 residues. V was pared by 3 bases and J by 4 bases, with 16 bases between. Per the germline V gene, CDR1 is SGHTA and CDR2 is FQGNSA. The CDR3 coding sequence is TGTGCCAGCAGCTTCATCTCGGGACTGGGATACGAGCAGTACTTC. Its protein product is CASSFISGLGYEQYF.

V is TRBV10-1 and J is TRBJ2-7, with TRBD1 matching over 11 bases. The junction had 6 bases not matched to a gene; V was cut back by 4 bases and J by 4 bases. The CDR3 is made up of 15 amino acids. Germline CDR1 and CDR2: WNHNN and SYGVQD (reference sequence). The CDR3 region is CASSVERDRGYEQYF. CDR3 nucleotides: TGCGCCAGCAGTGTGGAACGGGACAGGGGGTACGAGCAGTACTTC.

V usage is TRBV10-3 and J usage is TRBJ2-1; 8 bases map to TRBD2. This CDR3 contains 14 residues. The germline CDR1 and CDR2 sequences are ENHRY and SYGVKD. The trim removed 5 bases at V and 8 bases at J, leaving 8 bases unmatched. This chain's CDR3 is CAISPTGGVYEQFF. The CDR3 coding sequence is TGTGCCATCAGTCCCACGGGGGGGGTTTATGAGCAGTTCTTC.

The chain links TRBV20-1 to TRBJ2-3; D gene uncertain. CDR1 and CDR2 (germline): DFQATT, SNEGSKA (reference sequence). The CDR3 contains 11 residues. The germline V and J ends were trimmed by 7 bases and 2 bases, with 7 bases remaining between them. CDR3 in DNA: TGCAGTGGGGCTTTCACAGATACGCAGTATTTT. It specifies CSGAFTDTQYF.

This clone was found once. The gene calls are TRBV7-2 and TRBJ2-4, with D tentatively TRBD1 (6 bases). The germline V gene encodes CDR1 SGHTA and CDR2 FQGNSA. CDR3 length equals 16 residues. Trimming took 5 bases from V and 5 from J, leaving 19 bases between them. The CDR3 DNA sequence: TGTGCCAGCAGCCTTCGACAGGCTACCCTCGAAAACATTCAGTACTTC. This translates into CASSLRQATLENIQYF.

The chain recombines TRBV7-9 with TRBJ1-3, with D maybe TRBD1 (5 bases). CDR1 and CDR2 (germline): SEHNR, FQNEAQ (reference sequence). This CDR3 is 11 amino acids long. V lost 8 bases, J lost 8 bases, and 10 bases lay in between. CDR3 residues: CASSLGDTIYF. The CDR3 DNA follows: TGTGCCAGCTCGTTAGGGGACACCATATATTTT.

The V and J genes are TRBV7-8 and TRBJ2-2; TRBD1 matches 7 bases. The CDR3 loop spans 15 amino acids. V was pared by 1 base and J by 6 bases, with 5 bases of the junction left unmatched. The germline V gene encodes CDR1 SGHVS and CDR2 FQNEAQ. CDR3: CASSLGETGSGELFF. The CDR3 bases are TGTGCCAGCAGCTTAGGGGAGACAGGGTCCGGGGAGCTGTTTTTT.

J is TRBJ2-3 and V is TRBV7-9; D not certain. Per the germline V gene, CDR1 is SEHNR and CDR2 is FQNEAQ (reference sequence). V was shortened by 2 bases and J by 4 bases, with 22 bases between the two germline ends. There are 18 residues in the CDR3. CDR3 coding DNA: TGTGCCAGCAGCTTACCCATTTTGAGTCATAGTGCGGCAGATACGCAGTATTTT. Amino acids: CASSLPILSHSAADTQYF.